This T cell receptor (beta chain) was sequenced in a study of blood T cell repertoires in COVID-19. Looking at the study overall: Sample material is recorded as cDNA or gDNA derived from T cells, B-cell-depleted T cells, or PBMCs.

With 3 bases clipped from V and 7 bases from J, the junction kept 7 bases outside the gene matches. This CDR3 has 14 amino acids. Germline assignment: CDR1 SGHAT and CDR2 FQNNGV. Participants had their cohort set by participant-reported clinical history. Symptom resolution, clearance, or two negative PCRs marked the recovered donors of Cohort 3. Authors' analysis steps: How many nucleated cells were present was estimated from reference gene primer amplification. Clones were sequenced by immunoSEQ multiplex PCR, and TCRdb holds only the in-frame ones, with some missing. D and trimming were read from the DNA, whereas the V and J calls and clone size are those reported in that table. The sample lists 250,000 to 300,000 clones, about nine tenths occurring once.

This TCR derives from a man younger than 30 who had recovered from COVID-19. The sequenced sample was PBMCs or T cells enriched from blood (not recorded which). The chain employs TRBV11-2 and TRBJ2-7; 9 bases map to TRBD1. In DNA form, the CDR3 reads TGTGCCAGCAGCTTCCGGGACAGGGTTGATGAGCAGTACTTC. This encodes CASSFRDRVDEQYF.